Listed below are T cell receptor beta chains from one sample, sequenced in a study of T cells after yellow fever vaccination. TCRdb reprocessed the 5' RACE reads with MiXCR, giving one entry per CDR3 protein. This sample yields 300,000 to 400,000 distinct CDR3 sequences, of which 6.2% are seen a single time; 15% belongs to the top ten. The sequencing here drew on PBMCs, taken 5 days after the yellow fever booster vaccination. The receptor source for this set is a man aged 30-40 years who received the YFV17D yellow fever vaccine. Both conserved end residues are part of each CDR3. D genes are given only for firm matches. Clone size is not always given. Where it is, it says once, few, many or a class for expanded clones.

v_gene,d_gene,j_gene,abundance,CDR3aa,CDR3nt
TRBV7-2,-,TRBJ1-1,-,CASSFGEGFEAFF,TGTGCCAGCAGCTTCGGGGAGGGTTTCGAAGCTTTCTTT
TRBV10-2,TRBD2,TRBJ2-2,many,CASGLLAGRTGELFF,TGCGCCAGCGGCCTACTAGCGGGTCGTACCGGGGAGCTGTTTTTT
TRBV7-2,TRBD1,TRBJ1-5,many,CASSSRQGPQPQHF,TGTGCCAGCAGCTCACGACAGGGCCCTCAGCCCCAGCATTTT
TRBV5-1,-,TRBJ2-7,many,CASSFQFEQYF,TGCGCCAGCAGCTTCCAATTCGAGCAGTACTTC
TRBV7-9,-,TRBJ2-3,-,CASSDGVVSTDTQYF,TGTGCCAGCTCCGACGGGGTGGTTAGCACAGATACGCAGTATTTT
TRBV6-5,-,TRBJ2-7,-,CASSYSGGQSHTLSMQYF,TGTGCCAGCAGTTACTCGGGCGGGCAGTCACATACCCTCTCGATGCAGTACTTC
TRBV5-6,-,TRBJ2-7,few,CASSTLTRSNEQYF,TGTGCCAGCAGTACGCTTACCCGGTCAAACGAGCAGTACTTC
TRBV19,TRBD2,TRBJ2-2,few,CASSIVRIAGDTGELFF,TGTGCCAGTAGTATAGTTCGTATAGCGGGAGACACCGGGGAGCTGTTTTTT
TRBV27,TRBD1,TRBJ2-7,many,CASSWSSLQGQGYEQYF,TGTGCCAGCAGTTGGTCTTCCCTTCAAGGACAGGGCTACGAGCAGTACTTC
TRBV23-1,-,TRBJ2-3,many,CASSPPGRAKIKDTQYF,TGCGCCAGCAGTCCCCCCGGCAGGGCAAAGATTAAAGATACGCAGTATTTT
TRBV29-1,-,TRBJ2-7,few,CSVTGTAYEQYF,TGCAGCGTCACCGGGACGGCGTACGAGCAGTACTTC
TRBV11-2,TRBD2,TRBJ2-1,-,CASSSHSRSGREYNEQFF,TGTGCCAGCAGCTCCCACTCTCGGAGCGGGAGGGAGTACAATGAGCAGTTCTTC
TRBV7-2,-,TRBJ1-2,-,CASSLEGFRREDGYTF,TGTGCCAGCAGCTTAGAGGGATTCCGCCGGGAAGATGGCTACACCTTC
TRBV6-5,TRBD1,TRBJ2-4,-,CASSYRVGGGIQYF,TGTGCCAGCAGTTACCGTGTAGGGGGCGGCATTCAGTACTTC
TRBV9,TRBD1,TRBJ2-1,many,CASSDQGQGMISDEQFF,TGTGCCAGCAGCGACCAGGGACAGGGGATGATAAGCGATGAGCAGTTCTTC
TRBV9,TRBD2,TRBJ2-7,few,CASSSGTSGPREQYF,TGTGCCAGCAGCTCCGGGACTAGCGGGCCCCGGGAGCAGTACTTC
TRBV20-1,-,TRBJ2-5,few,CSAGQSDVGETQYF,TGCAGTGCTGGTCAGTCGGACGTGGGGGAGACCCAGTACTTC
TRBV27,-,TRBJ2-2,-,CASSFRTERARGTGELFF,TGTGCCAGCAGTTTTAGGACGGAGCGAGCTCGGGGCACCGGGGAGCTGTTTTTT
TRBV20-1,TRBD1,TRBJ2-3,few,CSVPTGGADTQYF,TGCAGTGTCCCGACAGGGGGTGCAGATACGCAGTATTTT
TRBV7-3,-,TRBJ2-5,-,CASLGGETQYF,TGTGCCAGCCTCGGTGGAGAGACCCAGTACTTC
TRBV20-1,-,TRBJ2-2,few,CSARDRPVKTGELFF,TGCAGTGCTAGAGATCGTCCGGTTAAAACCGGGGAGCTGTTTTTT
TRBV14,TRBD1,TRBJ2-2,few,CATQMTGEENTGELFF,TGTGCCACCCAGATGACAGGGGAGGAGAACACCGGGGAGCTGTTTTTT
TRBV5-1,-,TRBJ2-1,many,CASSEGSYNEQFF,TGCGCCAGCAGTGAAGGCTCCTACAATGAGCAGTTCTTC
TRBV6-5,-,TRBJ2-1,many,CASSYQALSSYNEQFF,TGTGCCAGCAGTTACCAGGCGCTTAGCTCCTACAATGAGCAGTTCTTC
TRBV30,-,TRBJ2-7,few,CAWSAPGQGDYEQYF,TGTGCCTGGAGTGCTCCGGGACAAGGGGATTACGAGCAGTACTTC
TRBV4-3,TRBD2,TRBJ2-1,few,CASSHLTLGTSVVDEQFF,TGCGCCAGCAGCCACCTGACCCTCGGGACTAGCGTGGTCGATGAGCAGTTCTTC
TRBV29-1,-,TRBJ2-3,few,CSVEDDTDTQYF,TGCAGCGTTGAAGATGACACAGATACGCAGTATTTT
TRBV5-1,-,TRBJ1-6,few,CASSFRHDNNSPLHF,TGCGCCAGCAGCTTCCGACACGATAATAATTCACCCCTCCACTTT
TRBV28,-,TRBJ2-1,few,CASSNGRGREQFF,TGTGCCAGCAGCAACGGGAGGGGGCGGGAGCAGTTCTTC
TRBV20-1,-,TRBJ2-3,-,CSARAVRGGEKDTQYF,TGCAGTGCTAGAGCGGTCAGGGGGGGCGAGAAAGATACGCAGTATTTT
TRBV9,-,TRBJ2-1,many,CASSVDSRSSYNEQFF,TGTGCCAGCAGCGTAGACAGTAGAAGCTCCTACAATGAGCAGTTCTTC
TRBV20-1,-,TRBJ2-3,few,CSARGRAGPDTQYF,TGCAGTGCTAGAGGGAGGGCCGGTCCAGATACGCAGTATTTT